A single sample is the source of the 20 T cell receptor beta chains below, sequenced in a study of blood T cell repertoires in COVID-19 (dated by TCRdb to the early 2020s). The library came from the immunoSEQ multiplex PCR assay. The table was pulled from immuneACCESS by TCRdb, which kept in-frame rearrangements only. Such tables lose some clones; where checked, under half of the loss comes from unresolved V genes, and the rest has no known cause. Recorded for this sample are approximately 220,000 clones; 80% to 90% of them occurred a single time. Jointly, the top ten make up roughly 2.6% of the sample. Sequences were obtained from PBMCs or T cells enriched from blood (not recorded which). These receptors were taken from a woman in her 30s with acute COVID-19.

The chain's CDR3 is CASSLSGQSPYGYTF. The CDR3 bases are TGTGCCAGCAGCTTATCGGGACAGAGTCCCTATGGCTACACCTTC. This rearrangement joins TRBV7-2 to TRBJ1-2, with TRBD1 matching 7 bases. The germline V gene encodes CDR1 SGHTA and CDR2 FQGNSA. V dropped 2 bases and J dropped 4; count of bases not matched to a gene: 7. This CDR3 is 15 amino acids long.

For this clone: The junction departs from the called germline gene at one end, perhaps through a read error. CDR3 sequence: CASSLGRGLDEQYF. CDR3 coding DNA: TGTGCTAGCAGCTTAGGGAGGGGGCTCGACGAGCAGTACTTC. V and J are TRBV7-7 and TRBJ2-7; D tentatively reads TRBD1 or TRBD2 (7 bases each). There are 14 residues in the CDR3. Looked up from germline, CDR1 is SSHAT and CDR2 is FNYEAQ (reference sequence).

The genes are TRBV25-1 and TRBJ2-1, with a weak D call TRBD2 (5 bases). Between the trimmed V and J ends, which lost 4 bases and 4 bases, there was a span of 17 bases. This CDR3 is built from 16 residues. Germline V gene data show CDR1 as MGHDK and CDR2 as SYGVNS. In nucleotides, the CDR3 is TGTGCCAGCAGTGCCACCGGCGGGCCCCGGTACAATGAGCAGTTCTTC. Amino acid sequence: CASSATGGPRYNEQFF. Full variable domain (outside the CDR3, taken from reference TRBV25-1 and TRBJ2-1): EADIYQTPRYLVIGTGKKITLECSQTMGHDKMYWYQQDPGMELHLIHYSYGVNSTEKGDLSSESTVSRIRTEHFPLTLESARPSHTSQYLCASSATGGPRYNEQFFGPGTRLTVL.

The rearrangement links TRBV12-3 or TRBV12-4 to TRBJ2-1; D is uncertain. The V end was cut by 6 bases, the J end by 7 bases, with 13 bases between. This CDR3 comprises 13 residues. The chain's CDR3 is CASRNQVGNEQFF. CDR3 nucleotides: TGTGCCAGCAGGAATCAGGTTGGAAATGAGCAGTTCTTC.

V gene TRBV5-6 combines with J gene TRBJ2-3; D possibly corresponds to TRBD2 (7 bases). The CDR3 runs to 16 residues. Per the germline V gene, CDR1 is SGHDT and CDR2 is YYEEEE. V was clipped by 3 bases and J by 2 bases, with 16 bases between them. DNA for the CDR3: TGTGCCAGCAGCTCCGGGGGGCTTCAATTCACAGATACGCAGTATTTT. Translating it yields CASSSGGLQFTDTQYF.

The chain uses TRBV7-2 and TRBJ2-1; D is unresolved. With 3 bases removed from V and 4 bases from J, the gap between germline ends came to 4 bases. The CDR3 loop spans 12 amino acids. From germline, CDR1 is SGHTA and CDR2 FQGNSA. CDR3 coding DNA: TGTGCCAGCAGCTTCTTATACAATGAGCAGTTCTTC. Translating it yields CASSFLYNEQFF.

This clone was observed a single time. The J gene is TRBJ1-1, the V gene TRBV25-1; 11 bases fit TRBD1. The V gene end was trimmed by 0 bases and the J gene end by 4 bases; junction bases not matched to a gene: 4. The CDR3 has 16 amino acids. Germline assignment: CDR1 MGHDK and CDR2 SYGVNS. The CDR3 loop reads CASSEYVGQGGTEAFF. DNA for the CDR3: TGTGCCAGCAGTGAATATGTGGGACAGGGGGGCACTGAAGCTTTCTTT.

The chain recombines TRBV4-3 with TRBJ1-4; possible D gene TRBD1, 5 bases. Trimming removed 1 base from V and 4 bases from J, with 13 bases in between. From germline, CDR1 is LGHNA and CDR2 YSLEER. The CDR3 length is 16 residues. CDR3 region: CASSQAGGEGNEKLFF. DNA of the CDR3: TGCGCCAGCAGCCAAGCCGGGGGGGAGGGTAATGAAAAACTGTTTTTT.

J is TRBJ2-3 and V is TRBV14; 7 bases match TRBD1. Unmatched junction bases numbered 2, after V lost 4 bases and J lost 4 bases. This CDR3 has 13 residues. The germline gives CDR1 SGHDN, CDR2 FVKESK. In DNA, the CDR3 is TGTGCCAGCAGCCTGAGGGGGCCAGATACGCAGTATTTT. Its protein is CASSLRGPDTQYF.

The genes are TRBV5-8 and TRBJ2-2; 11 nucleotides agree with TRBD2. Germline lookup yields CDR1 SGHTS and CDR2 YDEGEE. V shed 3 bases and J 9 bases; nucleotides not matched to a gene: 13. This CDR3 is built from 17 residues. This CDR3 reads CASSWGTSGPLGRELFF. Here the CDR3 DNA reads TGTGCCAGCAGCTGGGGGACTAGCGGACCCTTGGGCCGGGAGCTGTTTTTT.

J is TRBJ1-1 and V is TRBV9; D is unclear. The CDR3 length is 12 residues. Between the trimmed V and J ends, which lost 7 bases and 1 base, there was a span of 8 bases. Germline CDR1 reads SGDLS; CDR2 reads YYNGEE. The CDR3: CASGRENTEAFF. CDR3 sequence (DNA): TGTGCCAGCGGGAGGGAGAACACTGAAGCTTTCTTT.

The rearrangement joins TRBV28 to TRBJ2-5, with 7 nucleotides matching TRBD1. CDR1 is MDHEN, CDR2 SYDVKM, per germline. The CDR3 covers 14 residues. The junction had 11 bases not matched to a gene; V was cut back by 4 bases and J by 9 bases. In DNA, the CDR3 is TGTGCCAGCAGTTCCGGGACAGAGTATGAGGCCCAGTACTTC. This translates into CASSSGTEYEAQYF.

The J gene is TRBJ1-5, the V gene TRBV6-6, with D possibly being TRBD1 (6 bases). V lost 5 bases to trimming and J lost 1 base, with 12 bases between them. The CDR3 consists of 15 residues. CDR1 is MNHNY and CDR2 is SVGAGI in the germline V gene (reference sequence). CDR3 DNA: TGTGCCAGCAGTCAGGGGACACTGAGCAATCAGCCCCAGCATTTT. Translating gives CASSQGTLSNQPQHF.

V is TRBV19 and J is TRBJ1-2; 7 nucleotides match TRBD1. The J segment lost 1 base and the V segment lost 4 bases, leaving 15 bases of the junction unmatched. Germline-derived CDR1 and CDR2 are LNHDA and SQIVND (reference sequence). CDR3 size: 18 residues. CDR3 nucleotide sequence: TGTGCCAGTAGTAAGAGGCGGCCCGGGACAGAATTTAACTATGGCTACACCTTC. Protein: CASSKRRPGTEFNYGYTF.

The V and J genes are TRBV19 and TRBJ2-3, with a tentative D call TRBD2 (7 bases). Deletions cut 2 bases from V and 2 bases from J, with 11 bases between. Germline CDR1 and CDR2: LNHDA and SQIVND (reference sequence). The CDR3 runs 15 residues. The CDR3 sequence is CASSISGGPTDTQYF. CDR3 bases: TGTGCCAGTAGTATATCGGGGGGCCCCACAGATACGCAGTATTTT.

The V gene is TRBV6-5, the J gene TRBJ2-7, with 7 bases identical to TRBD1. J was trimmed by 3 bases and V by 5 bases; bases with no gene match: 4. Per the germline V gene, CDR1 is MNHEY and CDR2 is SVGAGI. The CDR3 totals 13 residues. CDR3 protein: CASSRGQDYEQYF. CDR3 bases: TGTGCCAGCAGTCGTGGACAGGACTACGAGCAGTACTTC.

The sample holds a few counts of this clone. The V call is TRBV3-1 (or the pseudogene TRBV3-2), the J call TRBJ1-6; D is undetermined. Trimming stripped 0 bases from V and 11 bases from J, with 5 bases between. The CDR3 length is 12 residues. CDR1 is LGHDT, CDR2 YNNKEL, per germline (reference sequence). The CDR3 reads CASSQERAPLHF. Here the CDR3 DNA reads TGTGCCAGCAGCCAAGAGCGGGCACCCCTCCACTTT.

The V gene is TRBV2, the J gene TRBJ1-2, with D perhaps TRBD1 (6 bases). Germline CDR1 reads SNHLY; CDR2 reads FYNNEI. The V gene lost 5 bases and the J gene lost 4 bases, with 14 bases spanning the gap. This CDR3 has 14 residues. The DNA of the CDR3 is TGTGCCAGCAGTTACGACAGGTACTCCTATGGCTACACCTTC. Encoded protein: CASSYDRYSYGYTF.

J is TRBJ1-2 and V is TRBV10-3; D unresolved. V was cut by 8 bases and J by 4 bases, with 20 bases left in between. CDR1 and CDR2 (germline): ENHRY, SYGVKD. The CDR3 contains 15 residues. CDR3 nucleotides: TGTGCCATCCGTGGTGCAGGTCCGACCTTCTATGGCTACACCTTC. It codes for CAIRGAGPTFYGYTF.

This chain links TRBV6-5 with TRBJ2-3; TRBD2 matches at 8 bases. Germline CDR1 and CDR2: MNHEY and SVGAGI. The V and J ends lost 6 bases and 6 bases, in that order; junction bases with no gene match: 8. CDR3 size: 14 residues. The CDR3 protein is CASRRTSSLDTQYF. The CDR3 DNA sequence: TGTGCCAGCAGGAGGACTAGCTCGCTTGATACGCAGTATTTT.